Listed below are T cell receptor beta chains from one sample, sequenced in a study of OX40 agonist ivuxolimab in advanced cancers. Profiled with immunoSEQ multiplex PCR; TCRdb holds only in-frame clones, not every one. The table shows tens of thousands of clones, with around four fifths occurring only once. The input for sequencing was CD4+ or CD8+ T cells sorted from blood, taken in a trial of the OX40 agonist ivuxolimab. All receptors come from an adult with an advanced solid tumor such as melanoma, head and neck, liver or kidney cancer. The CDR3 runs from the conserved cysteine through the conserved F or W. A D gene is named only where the DNA matches it firmly. The size entry is marked missing in some rows and otherwise reads once, few, many or a size class.

CDR3 length: 14
J gene: TRBJ1-4
clone size: .
V gene: TRBV2
D gene: TRBD1
CDR3 DNA: TGTGCCAGCAGTGGGGACAGCCTAAATGAAAAACTGTTTTTT
CDR3 protein: CASSGDSLNEKLFF

CDR3 length: 13
J gene: TRBJ1-3
clone size: .
V gene: TRBV6-1
D gene: .
CDR3 DNA: TGTGCCAGCGTTCTCCACTCTGGAAACACCATATATTTT
CDR3 protein: CASVLHSGNTIYF

CDR3 length: 12
J gene: TRBJ2-3
clone size: .
V gene: TRBV7-2
D gene: .
CDR3 DNA: TGTGCCAGCAGCTTTTTGGGGGATACGCAGTATTTT
CDR3 protein: CASSFLGDTQYF

CDR3 length: 14
J gene: TRBJ2-5
clone size: .
V gene: TRBV19
D gene: TRBD1
CDR3 DNA: TGTGCCAGTAGGAAAACAGGGGGGAGAGAGACCCAGTACTTC
CDR3 protein: CASRKTGGRETQYF

CDR3 length: 13
J gene: TRBJ1-5
clone size: .
V gene: TRBV28
D gene: .
CDR3 DNA: TGTGCCACCCAAAACACACGGAATCAGCCCCAGCATTTT
CDR3 protein: CATQNTRNQPQHF

CDR3 length: 12
J gene: TRBJ1-2
clone size: few
V gene: TRBV9
D gene: .
CDR3 DNA: TGTGCCAGCAGCGTAGTTTGGGGTGGCTACACCTTC
CDR3 protein: CASSVVWGGYTF

CDR3 length: 14
J gene: TRBJ2-3
clone size: .
V gene: TRBV5-4
D gene: TRBD1
CDR3 DNA: TGTGCCAGCAGAACAGGGGGCCATACAGATACGCAGTATTTT
CDR3 protein: CASRTGGHTDTQYF

CDR3 length: 12
J gene: TRBJ2-3
clone size: once
V gene: TRBV2
D gene: .
CDR3 DNA: TGTGCCAGCACAAGAGGCACAGATACGCAGTATTTT
CDR3 protein: CASTRGTDTQYF

CDR3 length: 15
J gene: TRBJ1-2
clone size: .
V gene: TRBV6-5
D gene: .
CDR3 DNA: TGTGCCAGCAGTCCCTATTCACAGGGATCCTATGGCTACACCTTC
CDR3 protein: CASSPYSQGSYGYTF

CDR3 length: 15
J gene: TRBJ1-1
clone size: .
V gene: TRBV27
D gene: .
CDR3 DNA: TGTGCCAGCAGAGCCGGGACACCCTTGAACACTGAAGCTTTCTTT
CDR3 protein: CASRAGTPLNTEAFF

CDR3 length: 12
J gene: TRBJ2-1
clone size: .
V gene: TRBV19
D gene: .
CDR3 DNA: TGTGCCAGTAGTATGGAGGGCAATGAGCAGTTCTTC
CDR3 protein: CASSMEGNEQFF

CDR3 length: 14
J gene: TRBJ1-2
clone size: .
V gene: TRBV19
D gene: TRBD1
CDR3 DNA: TGTGCCAGTAGTAGGGACAGAGAAGGCTATGGCTACACCTTC
CDR3 protein: CASSRDREGYGYTF

CDR3 length: 14
J gene: TRBJ1-4
clone size: .
V gene: TRBV5-4
D gene: TRBD1
CDR3 DNA: TGTGCCAGCAGCTTAACAGGGGGAAGGGAAAAACTGTTTTTT
CDR3 protein: CASSLTGGREKLFF

CDR3 length: 13
J gene: TRBJ2-7
clone size: few
V gene: TRBV11-2
D gene: TRBD1
CDR3 DNA: TGTGCCAGCAGCTCGGGACAGGGCCTTTCGCAGTACTTC
CDR3 protein: CASSSGQGLSQYF

CDR3 length: 18
J gene: TRBJ2-7
clone size: .
V gene: TRBV28
D gene: .
CDR3 DNA: TGTGCCAGCAGCCCACCGACCCTCCTACTAGGTAACGCCTACGAGCAGTACTTC
CDR3 protein: CASSPPTLLLGNAYEQYF

CDR3 length: 14
J gene: TRBJ2-5
clone size: .
V gene: TRBV2
D gene: TRBD1
CDR3 DNA: TGTGCCAGTTTCTCCAGGGGGCCTGGGGAGACCCAGTACTTC
CDR3 protein: CASFSRGPGETQYF

CDR3 length: 15
J gene: TRBJ2-2
clone size: .
V gene: TRBV5-1
D gene: TRBD1
CDR3 DNA: TGCGCCAGCAGCGGCCGAGGACAGGGGACCGGGGAGCTGTTTTTT
CDR3 protein: CASSGRGQGTGELFF

CDR3 length: 12
J gene: TRBJ2-7
clone size: .
V gene: TRBV30
D gene: .
CDR3 DNA: TGTGCCAGCCCATCCCCGACAGGACGACCGTACTTC
CDR3 protein: CASPSPTGRPYF

CDR3 length: 12
J gene: TRBJ2-5
clone size: .
V gene: TRBV30
D gene: .
CDR3 DNA: TGTGCCTGGAGTGTATGGCAAGAGACCCAGTACTTC
CDR3 protein: CAWSVWQETQYF

CDR3 length: 14
J gene: TRBJ1-4
clone size: .
V gene: TRBV5-1
D gene: .
CDR3 DNA: TGCGCCAGCAGCTTGGAGGGGGATGATGAAAAACTGTTTTTT
CDR3 protein: CASSLEGDDEKLFF

CDR3 length: 16
J gene: TRBJ1-3
clone size: .
V gene: TRBV10-3
D gene: TRBD1
CDR3 DNA: TGTGCCATCAGTGGGACAGGGGGTTTGACGGGAAACACCATATATTTT
CDR3 protein: CAISGTGGLTGNTIYF

CDR3 length: 14
J gene: TRBJ1-5
clone size: .
V gene: TRBV6-5
D gene: .
CDR3 DNA: TGTGCCAGCAGTAGGGACAATAGCAATCAGCCCCAGCATTTT
CDR3 protein: CASSRDNSNQPQHF

CDR3 length: 16
J gene: TRBJ1-2
clone size: .
V gene: TRBV4-1
D gene: .
CDR3 DNA: TGCGCCAGCAGCCAAGATCCCCAGACAGCTAACTATGGCTACACCTTC
CDR3 protein: CASSQDPQTANYGYTF

CDR3 length: 17
J gene: TRBJ2-1
clone size: .
V gene: TRBV4-2
D gene: TRBD2
CDR3 DNA: TGTGCCAGCAGCCAGGTTAGCGGGGGGTTCTCCTACAATGAGCAGTTCTTC
CDR3 protein: CASSQVSGGFSYNEQFF

CDR3 length: 15
J gene: TRBJ1-3
clone size: .
V gene: TRBV13
D gene: .
CDR3 DNA: TGTGCCAGCAGCTTTAGGGGCCTCTCTGGAAACACCATATATTTT
CDR3 protein: CASSFRGLSGNTIYF

CDR3 length: 15
J gene: TRBJ1-6
clone size: .
V gene: TRBV9
D gene: .
CDR3 DNA: TGTGCCAGCAGCCCTACCACCTCGGGCAATTCACCCCTCCACTTT
CDR3 protein: CASSPTTSGNSPLHF

CDR3 length: 15
J gene: TRBJ1-5
clone size: .
V gene: TRBV4-3
D gene: .
CDR3 DNA: TGCGCCAGCAGCCAAGATGGGTGGGGGGATCAGCCCCAGCATTTT
CDR3 protein: CASSQDGWGDQPQHF

CDR3 length: 15
J gene: TRBJ1-2
clone size: .
V gene: TRBV27
D gene: TRBD1
CDR3 DNA: TGTGCCAGCAGTCCACGGGACAGGGGTGCCTATGGCTACACCTTC
CDR3 protein: CASSPRDRGAYGYTF

CDR3 length: 14
J gene: TRBJ1-5
clone size: .
V gene: TRBV19
D gene: TRBD1
CDR3 DNA: TGTGCCAGTAGTCGACAGGGGGTTCATCAGCCCCAGCATTTT
CDR3 protein: CASSRQGVHQPQHF

CDR3 length: 13
J gene: TRBJ2-2
clone size: .
V gene: TRBV10-1
D gene: .
CDR3 DNA: TGCGCCAGCAGTCAAAGGGGGTCCGGGGAGCTGTTTTTT
CDR3 protein: CASSQRGSGELFF

CDR3 length: 13
J gene: TRBJ1-5
clone size: few
V gene: TRBV4-3
D gene: .
CDR3 DNA: TGCGCCAGCAGCCAAGGTGGGGGCCAGCCCCAGCATTTT
CDR3 protein: CASSQGGGQPQHF

CDR3 length: 13
J gene: TRBJ2-1
clone size: .
V gene: TRBV6-5
D gene: .
CDR3 DNA: TGTGCCAGCAGTCCGCGTCCGAGGAATGAGCAGTTCTTC
CDR3 protein: CASSPRPRNEQFF

CDR3 length: 15
J gene: TRBJ1-2
clone size: .
V gene: TRBV4-3
D gene: TRBD1
CDR3 DNA: TGCGCCAGCAGCCAAGCACAGGGGGTCTTCTCTGGCTACACCTTC
CDR3 protein: CASSQAQGVFSGYTF

CDR3 length: 13
J gene: TRBJ1-1
clone size: .
V gene: TRBV7-9
D gene: .
CDR3 DNA: TGTGCCAGCAGCTTTTGGGGGCTCACTGAAGCTTTCTTT
CDR3 protein: CASSFWGLTEAFF

CDR3 length: 16
J gene: TRBJ1-6
clone size: .
V gene: TRBV11-2
D gene: .
CDR3 DNA: TGTGCCAGCAGCTCGCTAAGGGGACCACATAATTCACCCCTCCACTTT
CDR3 protein: CASSSLRGPHNSPLHF

CDR3 length: 14
J gene: TRBJ2-2
clone size: .
V gene: TRBV2
D gene: .
CDR3 DNA: TGTGCCAGCTCCCCCGTTCGAGACACCGGGGAGCTGTTTTTT
CDR3 protein: CASSPVRDTGELFF

CDR3 length: 12
J gene: TRBJ2-3
clone size: .
V gene: TRBV19
D gene: .
CDR3 DNA: TGTGCCAGTAGTCTTATGGCAGATACGCAGTATTTT
CDR3 protein: CASSLMADTQYF

CDR3 length: 16
J gene: TRBJ2-5
clone size: .
V gene: TRBV11-3
D gene: .
CDR3 DNA: TGTGCCAGCAGCTCAGGGTCCCAGGACTCTAGGGAGACCCAGTACTTC
CDR3 protein: CASSSGSQDSRETQYF

CDR3 length: 14
J gene: TRBJ2-3
clone size: once
V gene: TRBV6-4
D gene: TRBD1
CDR3 DNA: TGTGCCAGCAGTGAGCAGGGGGCAGGAGATACGCAGTATTTT
CDR3 protein: CASSEQGAGDTQYF

CDR3 length: 13
J gene: TRBJ1-3
clone size: .
V gene: TRBV29-1
D gene: .
CDR3 DNA: TGCAGCATCGGGGAGGGAGGGCTAGGCACCATATATTTT
CDR3 protein: CSIGEGGLGTIYF

CDR3 length: 14
J gene: TRBJ1-2
clone size: .
V gene: TRBV28
D gene: .
CDR3 DNA: TGTGCCAGCAGTTTAGGGGAGTCTAACTATGGCTACACCTTC
CDR3 protein: CASSLGESNYGYTF

CDR3 length: 14
J gene: TRBJ1-1
clone size: .
V gene: TRBV28
D gene: .
CDR3 DNA: TGTGCCAGCAGTTTAGCTGGACCTTCGCGTGAAGCTTTCTTT
CDR3 protein: CASSLAGPSREAFF

CDR3 length: 14
J gene: TRBJ1-2
clone size: once
V gene: TRBV11-2
D gene: .
CDR3 DNA: TGTGCCAGCAGCTCCACAGGGAACAACTATGGCTACACCTTC
CDR3 protein: CASSSTGNNYGYTF

CDR3 length: 15
J gene: TRBJ1-5
clone size: .
V gene: TRBV6-5
D gene: .
CDR3 DNA: TGTGCCAGCAGCTCCGGAGTGGGGGCACGTCAGCCCCAGCATTTT
CDR3 protein: CASSSGVGARQPQHF

CDR3 length: 18
J gene: TRBJ1-1
clone size: .
V gene: TRBV28
D gene: .
CDR3 DNA: TGTGCCAGCAGTGCCCCTCGCGAAAAGGGGGGCGAGAACACTGAAGCTTTCTTT
CDR3 protein: CASSAPREKGGENTEAFF

CDR3 length: 16
J gene: TRBJ2-6
clone size: few
V gene: TRBV18
D gene: .
CDR3 DNA: TGTGCCAGCTCACCCACAGGCTACTCTGGGGCCAACGTCCTGACTTTC
CDR3 protein: CASSPTGYSGANVLTF

CDR3 length: 14
J gene: TRBJ1-5
clone size: .
V gene: TRBV23-1
D gene: .
CDR3 DNA: TGCGCCAGCAGTCAATCGGGGGCTCGTCAGCCCCAGCATTTT
CDR3 protein: CASSQSGARQPQHF

CDR3 length: 18
J gene: TRBJ2-1
clone size: .
V gene: TRBV9
D gene: TRBD2
CDR3 DNA: TGTGCCAGCAGCGTAGAGTCTAGCGGGTTAGCATCCTACAATGAGCAGTTCTTC
CDR3 protein: CASSVESSGLASYNEQFF

CDR3 length: 14
J gene: TRBJ1-2
clone size: once
V gene: TRBV28
D gene: TRBD1
CDR3 DNA: TGTGCCAGCAGCCCGGGACAGAAGTCGTATGGCTACACCTTC
CDR3 protein: CASSPGQKSYGYTF

CDR3 length: 14
J gene: TRBJ2-7
clone size: medium-sized
V gene: TRBV11-3
D gene: .
CDR3 DNA: TGTGCCAGCAGCCAGGGGAGCAGCTCATACGAGCAGTACTTC
CDR3 protein: CASSQGSSSYEQYF

CDR3 length: 14
J gene: TRBJ2-2
clone size: .
V gene: TRBV7-2
D gene: .
CDR3 DNA: TGTGCCAGCAGAACCGGACAGTACACCGGGGAGCTGTTTTTT
CDR3 protein: CASRTGQYTGELFF

CDR3 length: 16
J gene: TRBJ1-5
clone size: .
V gene: TRBV5-4
D gene: .
CDR3 DNA: TGTGCCAGCAGCTTGGATAGGGTAATTAGCAATCAGCCCCAGCATTTT
CDR3 protein: CASSLDRVISNQPQHF

CDR3 length: 12
J gene: TRBJ1-1
clone size: few
V gene: TRBV29-1
D gene: TRBD1
CDR3 DNA: TGCAGCGCTGGACAGGGGCACACTGAAGCTTTCTTT
CDR3 protein: CSAGQGHTEAFF

CDR3 length: 12
J gene: TRBJ1-2
clone size: .
V gene: TRBV29-1
D gene: TRBD1
CDR3 DNA: TGCAGCGCCACGACAGGGGGAGAGGGCTACACCTTC
CDR3 protein: CSATTGGEGYTF

CDR3 length: 14
J gene: TRBJ2-3
clone size: .
V gene: TRBV5-4
D gene: TRBD2
CDR3 DNA: TGTGCCAGCAGGCCTGGGGGGGTTGGAGATACGCAGTATTTT
CDR3 protein: CASRPGGVGDTQYF

CDR3 length: 18
J gene: TRBJ1-2
clone size: .
V gene: TRBV7-2
D gene: TRBD1
CDR3 DNA: TGTGCCAGCAGCTTAGGTGGGGACAGGGGGCGAGGTGCTCACGGCTACACCTTC
CDR3 protein: CASSLGGDRGRGAHGYTF

CDR3 length: 12
J gene: TRBJ1-1
clone size: .
V gene: TRBV11-3
D gene: .
CDR3 DNA: TGTGCCAGCAGCTCGCAGGACACTGAAGCTTTCTTT
CDR3 protein: CASSSQDTEAFF

CDR3 length: 16
J gene: TRBJ2-5
clone size: .
V gene: TRBV5-1
D gene: TRBD1
CDR3 DNA: TGCGCCAGCAGCTTGGAGGGACAGGGGGCTCAAGAGACCCAGTACTTC
CDR3 protein: CASSLEGQGAQETQYF

CDR3 length: 16
J gene: TRBJ1-1
clone size: once
V gene: TRBV29-1
D gene: TRBD1
CDR3 DNA: TGCAGCGTTGAGCCGGGACAGGGACTCATGAACACTGAAGCTTTCTTT
CDR3 protein: CSVEPGQGLMNTEAFF

CDR3 length: 12
J gene: TRBJ1-2
clone size: .
V gene: TRBV19
D gene: .
CDR3 DNA: TGTGCCAGTAGTATATCACAAGGGGGCTACACCTTC
CDR3 protein: CASSISQGGYTF